The 5 T cell receptor beta chains below come from one sample, sequenced in a study of cytomegalovirus exposure and HLA in healthy donors. The PCR was carried out with 60 Vbeta primers and 13 Jbeta primers. Libraries were prepared by immunoSEQ multiplex PCR; TCRdb keeps only in-frame clonotypes and omits some of them. This table has 90,000 to 130,000 clones, 79% appearing once. The sequenced sample was PBMCs. The receptors stem from a woman aged 18-35 years in good health and CMV-seropositive.

This chain joins TRBV9 and TRBJ1-4; D is perhaps TRBD1 (6 bases). Trimming removed 3 bases at V and 4 bases at J, with 13 bases between. Germline V gives CDR1 SGDLS, CDR2 YYNGEE. This CDR3 comprises 15 residues. CDR3 in DNA: TGTGCCAGCAGCGCCCCGGGACAAAGTAATGAAAAACTGTTTTTT. This translates into CASSAPGQSNEKLFF.

This clone has just one count. The chain joins TRBV13 to TRBJ2-7; 8 bases agree with TRBD1. Trimming cost V 3 bases and J 2 bases; bases outside gene matches: 3. CDR3 length: 14 residues. Germline CDR1 is PRHDT and CDR2 is FYEKMQ (reference sequence). The chain's CDR3 is CASSFGQGTYEQYF. Here the CDR3 DNA reads TGTGCCAGCAGCTTTGGACAGGGAACCTACGAGCAGTACTTC. Complete variable domain (other parts from reference TRBV13 and TRBJ2-7): AAGVIQSPRHLIKEKRETATLKCYPIPRHDTVYWYQQGPGQDPQFLISFYEKMQSDKGSIPDRFSAQQFSDYHSELNMSSLELGDSALYFCASSFGQGTYEQYFGPGTRLTVT.

The V and J genes are TRBV11-2 and TRBJ2-4, with D unresolved. Deletions cut 0 bases from V and 2 bases from J, with 20 bases between. CDR3 length equals 19 residues. Germline lookup yields CDR1 SGHAT and CDR2 FQNNGV. The CDR3 DNA follows: TGTGCCAGCAGCTTAGATGCTGGTTTTGGGCTTACGTCCAAAAACATTCAGTACTTC. Translation: CASSLDAGFGLTSKNIQYF.

The gene calls are TRBV28 and TRBJ2-7; 8 nucleotides align to TRBD1. V shed 2 bases and J 6 bases; nucleotides not matched to a gene: 9. Germline values: CDR1 MDHEN, CDR2 SYDVKM. The CDR3 runs to 15 residues. The CDR3, as DNA: TGTGCCAGCAGTTTAAAGGACAGGGCAACCTCCGAGCAGTACTTC. It is translated as CASSLKDRATSEQYF. Drawing the rest from reference TRBV28 and TRBJ2-7, the complete variable domain is DVKVTQSSRYLVKRTGEKVFLECVQDMDHENMFWYRQDPGLGLRLIYFSYDVKMKEKGDIPEGYSVSREKKERFSLILESASTNQTSMYLCASSLKDRATSEQYFGPGTRLTVT.

This chain connects TRBV6-1 to TRBJ2-1; possible D gene TRBD2, 5 bases. The V gene's germline CDR1 is MNHNS and CDR2 SASEGT. This CDR3 has 14 residues. Trimming pared 2 bases from V and 8 bases from J, leaving 13 bases between. The CDR3 region is CASSERGPADEQFF. CDR3 nucleotide sequence: TGTGCCAGCAGTGAACGCGGGCCGGCTGATGAGCAGTTCTTC.